This TCR beta chain stems from a study of response to subunit inactivated influenza vaccine. This CDR3 has 16 residues. V lost 7 bases, J lost 5 bases, and 21 bases lay in between. A few counts support this clonotype. Via MiXCR, TCRdb re-called the RT-PCR reads, giving one row per CDR3 protein. This repertoire shows more than 450,000 distinct CDR3 sequences, around 11% found once; its top ten account for roughly 9.6%. These data also formed part of another study, on T cells expressing NK-cell markers. That publication notes: 5'RACE template switching with UMIs produced the TCR beta cDNA. The sequencing cohort of eight donors included seven HCMV-seropositive individuals and one seronegative individual.

This chain links TRBV12-3 or TRBV12-4 with TRBJ2-1; D gene unclear. The clonotype comes from a man aged 45-65 years who received an inactivated influenza vaccine. The sample consisted of PBMCs from blood, taken on the day of vaccination. The DNA of the CDR3 is TGTGCCAGCACTCCCCTGAGCGCAGGTCCTAACAATGAGCAGTTCTTC. It yields the protein CASTPLSAGPNNEQFF.